These 8 T cell receptor beta chains share one sample of origin, sequenced in a study of shared clonotypes between healthy human individuals (TCRdb year 2020). Library preparation was by the immunoSEQ multiplex PCR assay. As stored in TCRdb, this immuneACCESS dataset retains in-frame rearrangements with V and J assigned. A fraction of the clones does not appear; measured against another copy, unresolved V genes explain less than half of the discrepancy, and the remainder lacks a known reason. Recorded for this sample are about 190,000 clones; about 68% of them occurred a single time. The ten top clones hold 8% to 13% of the sample. Material: memory CD4+ T cells sorted from blood. The cell subset or site label for this specimen denotes: CD45RA-negative fraction. The receptors originated from a man aged 30 to 45 in good health.

The chain recombines TRBV10-1 with TRBJ1-5, with TRBD1 matching 11 bases. This CDR3 comprises 16 residues. V lost 0 bases, J lost 5 bases, and 3 bases stayed unmatched. Germline lookup yields CDR1 WNHNN and CDR2 SYGVQD (reference sequence). The CDR3 protein is CASSESRTGGHQPQHF. For the CDR3, the DNA is TGCGCCAGCAGTGAGTCGAGGACAGGGGGCCATCAGCCCCAGCATTTT.

J is TRBJ2-4 and V is TRBV7-8; 7 positions agree with TRBD2. The trim removed 0 bases at V and 1 base at J, leaving 12 bases unmatched. The CDR3 is 19 residues long. CDR1 and CDR2 (germline): SGHVS, FQNEAQ. The CDR3 DNA sequence: TGTGCCAGCAGCTTAGCGCTGGCTGCGGGAGTCGGGGCCAAAAACATTCAGTACTTC. Residues: CASSLALAAGVGAKNIQYF.

The chain uses TRBV29-1 and TRBJ2-1; TRBD2 aligns across 8 bases. From germline, CDR1 is SQVTM and CDR2 ANQGSEA. The CDR3 is made up of 14 amino acids. The ends lost 6 bases at V and 1 base at J; junction bases unmatched: 5. This chain's CDR3 is CSVVAGRSYNEQFF. Written as DNA, the CDR3 is TGCAGCGTGGTAGCGGGAAGGTCCTACAATGAGCAGTTCTTC.

This clone was seen a few times. The V call is TRBV28, the J call TRBJ1-1; D unclear. The CDR3 is 13 amino acids. The germline V gene encodes CDR1 MDHEN and CDR2 SYDVKM. V was shortened by 3 bases and J by 6 bases, with 11 bases between the two germline ends. The CDR3 DNA follows: TGTGCCAGCAGTTTCCGGTTGGTATCTGAAGCTTTCTTT. It translates to CASSFRLVSEAFF.

As DNA, the CDR3 is TGTGCCAGCTACGGGGGTAAAGATACGCAGTATTTT. Protein product: CASYGGKDTQYF. The chain has TRBV19 and TRBJ2-3; D possibly corresponds to TRBD2 (6 bases). The CDR3 has 12 residues. CDR1 and CDR2 from the germline V gene are LNHDA and SQIVND (reference sequence). Trimming cost V 9 bases and J 5 bases, with 12 bases left between them.

The V gene is TRBV10-1, the J gene TRBJ1-1, with D perhaps matching TRBD1 (5 bases). V was cut by 6 bases and J by 1 base, with 9 bases left in between. CDR1 and CDR2 from the germline V gene are WNHNN and SYGVQD (reference sequence). This CDR3 spans 13 amino acids. CDR3 amino acids: CASRGDPNTEAFF. The CDR3 nucleotides read TGCGCCAGCAGAGGGGATCCGAACACTGAAGCTTTCTTT.

This sequence joins TRBV20-1 and TRBJ2-5; unclear D gene. This CDR3 region has 11 residues. Per the germline V gene, CDR1 is DFQATT and CDR2 is SNEGSKA (reference sequence). Trimming took off 5 bases at V and 5 bases at J, with 9 bases between the two ends. The CDR3 region is CSAAKQETQYF. CDR3 nucleotides: TGCAGTGCTGCCAAGCAGGAGACCCAGTACTTC.

This clone came up many times. This same CDR3 is encoded by further DNA sequences in the sample. The chain uses TRBV7-2 and TRBJ2-3, with D perhaps TRBD1 (6 bases). Trimming took off 5 bases at V and 4 bases at J, with 10 bases between the two ends. CDR1 and CDR2 from the germline V gene are SGHTA and FQGNSA. CDR3 length equals 13 residues. CDR3 DNA sequence: TGTGCCAGCAGCCGAAACAGGGCAGATACGCAGTATTTT. This codes for CASSRNRADTQYF.